This T cell receptor beta chain came from a study of blood T cell repertoires in COVID-19. Overall study: The analysed material was cDNA or gDNA that came from T cells, B-cell-depleted T cells, or PBMCs.

The authors' processing: Amplification of reference gene primers provided the estimated nucleated cell counts. The table came from immunoSEQ multiplex PCR; TCRdb's copy has only in-frame clones and leaves some out. That table is the source of V, J and clone size, and D and trimming were worked out from the DNA. The top ten clones hold about 16% of a sample with about 40,000 clones, roughly 87% of them seen once. The sample comprised peripheral blood. The origin of this receptor is a man aged 65 to 85 with active COVID-19.

CDR3 sequence reads: CASKNRGGVGNRDTQYF. CDR3 DNA: TGTGCCAGCAAAAATCGGGGGGGAGTAGGTAACCGGGATACGCAGTATTTT. V is TRBV2 and J is TRBJ2-3, with TRBD2 matching 8 bases. Unmatched junction bases numbered 18, after V lost 7 bases and J lost 6 bases. Germline V lookup: CDR1 SNHLY, CDR2 FYNNEI. The CDR3 covers 17 residues.